What follows describes a single T cell receptor beta chain. The data were taken from a study of sequential checkpoint blockade in melanoma. Study details: Randomization was 1:1 between first-line nivolumab→ipilimumab and ipilimumab→nivolumab. Both treatment sequences were followed by maintenance nivolumab.

Described treatment: randomized to nivolumab then ipilimumab (arm A) or the reverse (arm B). None of the patients previously received DNA-damaging chemotherapy. Sorted cells were live CD3+CD8+, lacking CD19 and CD56, from PBMCs. Libraries were prepared by immunoSEQ multiplex PCR; TCRdb keeps only in-frame clonotypes and omits some of them. The table has some 30,000 clones, 82% seen once. This clonotype was obtained from a human donor with melanoma. The source was CD8+ T cells sorted from blood (inferred from file names), collected from a patient given nivolumab and ipilimumab in sequence.

DNA of the CDR3: TGTGCCAGCAGTGATAGGTGGGAGGGAAGGGGCTACAATGAGCAGTTCTTC. It yields the protein CASSDRWEGRGYNEQFF. This chain joins TRBV6-4 and TRBJ2-1, with 7 bases aligning to TRBD2. This CDR3 has 17 residues. V shed 3 bases, J shed 3 bases, and the junction held 11 bases outside the gene matches. Looked up from germline, CDR1 is MRHNA and CDR2 is SNTAGT.